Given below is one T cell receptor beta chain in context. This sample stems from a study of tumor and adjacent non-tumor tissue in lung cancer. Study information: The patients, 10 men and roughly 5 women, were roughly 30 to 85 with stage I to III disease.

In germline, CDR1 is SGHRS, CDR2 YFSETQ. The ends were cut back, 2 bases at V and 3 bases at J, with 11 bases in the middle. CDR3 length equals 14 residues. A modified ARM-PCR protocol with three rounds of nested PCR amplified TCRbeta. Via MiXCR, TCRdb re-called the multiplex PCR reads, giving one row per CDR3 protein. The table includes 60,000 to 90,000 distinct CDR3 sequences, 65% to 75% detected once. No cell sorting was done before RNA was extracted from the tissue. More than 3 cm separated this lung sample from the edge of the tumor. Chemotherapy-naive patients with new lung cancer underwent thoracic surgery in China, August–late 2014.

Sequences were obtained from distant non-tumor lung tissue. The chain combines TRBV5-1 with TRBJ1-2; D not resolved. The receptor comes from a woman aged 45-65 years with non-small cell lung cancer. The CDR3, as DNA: TGCGCCAGCAGCTTACTGACCTCGGACTATGGCTACACCTTC. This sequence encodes CASSLLTSDYGYTF.